Sequencing of this T cell receptor (beta chain) was carried out in a study of T cells in localized non-small cell lung cancer. The table came from immunoSEQ multiplex PCR; TCRdb's copy has only in-frame clones and leaves some out. The sample contains around 1,500 clones, 19% of which appear only once. The CDR3 has 12 residues. Germline V gene data show CDR1 as KGHSH and CDR2 as LQKENI. Trimming pared 4 bases from V and 8 bases from J, leaving 9 bases between. The input for sequencing was normal lung tissue next to the tumor, taken before any cancer treatment. This chain connects TRBV18 to TRBJ2-1; D call uncertain. The source of this sequence is a female donor over 55 with stage I lung adenocarcinoma. CDR3 nucleotides: TGTGCCAGCTCACTAGGTGAGGATGAGCAGTTCTTC. Its translation is CASSLGEDEQFF.